This T cell receptor beta chain is drawn from a study of lung T cells in sarcoidosis with Löfgren's syndrome. Broader study findings: Shared TRAV12-1 and TRBV2 CDR3 motifs were reported across several patients.

This clonotype was counted many times. The antigen remains unidentified. The CDR3 length is 13 residues. Trimming stripped 1 base from V and 10 bases from J, with 8 bases between. Germline CDR1 reads SEHNR; CDR2 reads FQNEAQ (reference sequence). TCRdb redid the calling of the reads with MiXCR, one entry per CDR3 protein. The sample lists 15,000 to 25,000 distinct CDR3 sequences; about 21% were seen once. Sequencing used CD4+ T cells from bronchoalveolar lavage. This receptor was identified in a human donor with sarcoidosis (Löfgren's syndrome or another form), or a control subject (not recorded which). This rearrangement joins TRBV7-9 to TRBJ1-6; D perhaps matches TRBD1 (6 bases). CDR3 bases: TGTGCCAGCAGCTTAGAGGGGGAATCACCCCTCCACTTT. It specifies CASSLEGESPLHF.